Sequencing of this T cell receptor (beta chain) was carried out in a study of post-analysis software for immune sequencing data. Study-wide background: Recorded disease courses covered relapsing-remitting, secondary progressive and progressive-relapsing multiple sclerosis. Some patients had no subtype annotation. Study-wide findings and caveats: Normalized Chao1 diversity was significantly reduced in patients versus controls. Samples made in the same batch grouped tightly together by F measure. With TRBV5-6, TRBV5-1 and TRBV20-1 included, about five TRBV segments were more frequent in patients than in controls.

The library was made from cDNA and included unique molecular identifiers. Each sample of 1 to 10 million input T cells yielded roughly 500,000 cDNA molecules, so each molecule approximated one T cell. TCRdb recomputed calls from the PCR reads with MiXCR, one row per CDR3 protein. The sample has 750,000 to 950,000 distinct CDR3 sequences, under 70% seen once. As for this clonotype: What it recognizes is unknown.

Germline V gives CDR1 SGHTA, CDR2 FQGNSA. This CDR3 has 16 amino acids. The sample was blood. This rearrangement joins TRBV7-2 to TRBJ2-7; TRBD1 agrees at 8 bases. TRBJ2-5 matches the DNA end more closely, so the J call is doubtful. The clonotype originates from a girl aged 10 to 17 with multiple sclerosis. Here the CDR3 DNA reads TGTGCCAGCAGCCAAGCCGGGACAGGAGCCCTTGAGACCCAGTACTTC. Residues: CASSQAGTGALETQYF.